This T cell receptor (beta chain) derives from a study of OX40 agonist ivuxolimab in advanced cancers. Study as a whole: Dose-escalation subjects each had hepatocellular carcinoma, melanoma, renal cell or head and neck cancer. Age averaged around 60 years (range roughly 23 to 90), and 80% to 90% were male.

The study's findings and limits: The study found that CD8+ T cells averaged more expanded clones than CD4+. CD4+ and CD8+ T cells in blood underwent clonal expansion by week 6 at 0.1 to 3.0 mg/kg.

TCRdb keeps only in-frame clones here, not all; method: immunoSEQ multiplex PCR. The data show approximately 65,000 clones, roughly 87% seen once. V lost 4 bases and J lost 3, with 18 bases in between. The CDR3 is made up of 16 amino acids. Germline assignment: CDR1 MNHNS and CDR2 SASEGT. Note on this clone: As yet, its antigen is unknown.

The source of this sequence is an adult with an advanced solid tumor such as melanoma, head and neck, liver or kidney cancer. Material: CD4+ or CD8+ T cells sorted from blood, obtained in a trial of the OX40 agonist ivuxolimab. This chain joins TRBV6-1 and TRBJ1-1, with D possibly being TRBD1 (5 bases). In nucleotides, the CDR3 is TGTGCCAGCAGTGTGGGCGGGGGGGAATTGTACACTGAAGCTTTCTTT. It yields the protein CASSVGGGELYTEAFF.